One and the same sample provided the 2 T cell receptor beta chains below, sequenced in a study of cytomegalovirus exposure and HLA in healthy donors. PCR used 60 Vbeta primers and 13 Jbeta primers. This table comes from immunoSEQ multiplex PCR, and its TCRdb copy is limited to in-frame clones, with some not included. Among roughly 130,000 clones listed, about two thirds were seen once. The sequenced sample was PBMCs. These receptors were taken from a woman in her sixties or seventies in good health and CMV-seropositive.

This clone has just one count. The CDR3 DNA follows: TGTGCCAGCAGCCAAGATTGGGGCAGCCTCTACGAGCAGTACTTC. It specifies CASSQDWGSLYEQYF. This chain connects TRBV14 to TRBJ2-7, with D possibly matching TRBD1 (5 bases). Trimming shortened V by 0 bases and J by 3 bases, and 12 bases separated the two germline ends. Germline V CDR1 and CDR2: SGHDN, FVKESK. The CDR3 loop spans 15 amino acids.

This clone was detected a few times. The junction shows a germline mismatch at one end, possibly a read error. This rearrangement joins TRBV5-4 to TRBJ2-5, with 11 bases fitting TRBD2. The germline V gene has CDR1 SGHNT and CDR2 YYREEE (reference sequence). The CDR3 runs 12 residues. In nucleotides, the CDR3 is TGTGCCAGCAGCTTGGCTAGCGGGGGGCACCACTTC. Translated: CASSLASGGHHF. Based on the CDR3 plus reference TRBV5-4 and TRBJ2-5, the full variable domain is ETGVTQSPTHLIKTRGQQVTLRCSSQSGHNTVSWYQQALGQGPQFIFQYYREEENGRGNFPPRFSGLQFPNYSSELNVNALELDDSALYLCASSLASGGHHFGPGTRLLVL.